This TCR beta chain is drawn from a study of shared clonotypes between healthy human individuals. This CDR3 contains 13 residues. V lost 4 bases and J 7 bases, leaving 12 bases between the germline ends. CDR1 is ENHRY, CDR2 SYGVKD, per germline. CD45RO negativity and positive selection for CCR7 defined naive CD8 cells, a population that excluded terminally differentiated effector memory CD45RA+ cells. Note on this clone: Antigen: not known.

Whole-study results and caveats: What naive subsets generally showed was a larger estimated richness than memory subsets showed. Several donors held about 5% of naive CD4 clonotypes in common.

The input for sorted-subset replicate PCRs was 200 ng DNA, some 30,000 T cell genomes. Per the authors' pipeline: ImmunoSEQ only sent back junction sequences with no quality scores, so filtering was done differently. Produced via immunoSEQ multiplex PCR; TCRdb's table is partial and in-frame only. Clonal size and the V and J genes are those of that table, whereas D and trimming came from the DNA. Of hundreds of thousands of clones listed, approximately 90% are singletons. The TCR originated in a man aged 30 to 45 in good health. The chain links TRBV10-3 to TRBJ2-3; D gene ambiguous. Sequenced: naive CD8+ T cells sorted from blood. CDR3: CAISAQRLHTQYF. Written as DNA, the CDR3 is TGTGCCATCAGTGCACAACGCCTACATACGCAGTATTTT.